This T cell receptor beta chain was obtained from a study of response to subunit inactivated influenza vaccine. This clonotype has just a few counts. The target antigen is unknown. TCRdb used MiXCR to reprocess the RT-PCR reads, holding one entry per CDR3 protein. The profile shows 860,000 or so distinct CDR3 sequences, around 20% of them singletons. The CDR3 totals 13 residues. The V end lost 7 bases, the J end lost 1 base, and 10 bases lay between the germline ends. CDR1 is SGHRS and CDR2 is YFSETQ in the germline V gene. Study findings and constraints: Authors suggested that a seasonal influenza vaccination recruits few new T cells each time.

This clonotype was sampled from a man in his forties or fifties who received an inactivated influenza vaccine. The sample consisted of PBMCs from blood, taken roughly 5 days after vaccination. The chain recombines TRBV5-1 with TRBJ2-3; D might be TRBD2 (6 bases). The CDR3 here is CASESGGTDTQYF. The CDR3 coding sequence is TGCGCCAGCGAATCGGGGGGCACAGATACGCAGTATTTT.